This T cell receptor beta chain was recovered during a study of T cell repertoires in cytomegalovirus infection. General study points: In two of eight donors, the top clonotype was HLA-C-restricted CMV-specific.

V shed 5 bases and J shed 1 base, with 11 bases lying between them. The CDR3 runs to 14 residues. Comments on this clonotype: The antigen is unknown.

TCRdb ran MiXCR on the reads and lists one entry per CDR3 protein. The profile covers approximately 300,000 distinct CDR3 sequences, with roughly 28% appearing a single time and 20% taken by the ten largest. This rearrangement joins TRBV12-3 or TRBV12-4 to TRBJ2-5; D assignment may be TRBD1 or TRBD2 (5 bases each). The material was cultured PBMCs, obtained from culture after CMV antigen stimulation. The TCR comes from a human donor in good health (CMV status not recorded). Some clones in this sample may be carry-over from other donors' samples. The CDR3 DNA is TGTGCCAGCAGTCGAACCGGGACCCAAGAGACCCAGTACTTC. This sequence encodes CASSRTGTQETQYF.